Presented here are 22 T cell receptor beta chains from one specimen sequenced in a study of blood T cell repertoires in COVID-19. The method was immunoSEQ multiplex PCR; TCRdb's version includes in-frame clones alone and lacks a portion of them. This sample has roughly 280,000 clones; roughly 87% occur once, and the top ten carry around 2.2%. What was sequenced was peripheral blood. The origin of the receptors is a woman in her forties or fifties who had recovered from COVID-19.

The V gene is TRBV19, the J gene TRBJ2-7, with a weak D call TRBD1 (5 bases). This CDR3 contains 15 residues. Germline values: CDR1 LNHDA, CDR2 SQIVND (reference sequence). Deletions cut 5 bases from V and 1 base from J, with 15 bases between. The CDR3 DNA sequence: TGTGCCAGTAGTGACTCTCCAGGGCGATCCTACGAGCAGTACTTC. As protein: CASSDSPGRSYEQYF.

The chain has TRBV27 and TRBJ2-4; TRBD1 matches 9 bases. Germline loops: CDR1 MNHEY, CDR2 SMNVEV (reference sequence). Trimming removed 6 bases from V and 7 bases from J; junction bases left unmatched: 16. The CDR3 is made up of 17 amino acids. CDR3 protein: CASSQRQGEGQGNIQYF. CDR3 nucleotide sequence: TGTGCCAGCAGCCAAAGACAGGGGGAGGGCCAGGGGAACATTCAGTACTTC.

The chain combines TRBV30 with TRBJ2-7; 10 bases line up with TRBD2. Germline CDR1 and CDR2: GTSNPN and SVGIG (reference sequence). V was clipped by 0 bases and J by 3 bases; unmatched bases: 2. There are 14 residues in the CDR3. CDR3 sequence: CAWSVLAGRYEQYF. In DNA form, the CDR3 reads TGTGCCTGGAGTGTACTAGCGGGGCGCTACGAGCAGTACTTC.

The chain recombines TRBV2 with TRBJ2-7, with a weak D call TRBD1 (6 bases). The germline V gene encodes CDR1 SNHLY and CDR2 FYNNEI. The CDR3 consists of 12 residues. V lost 6 bases and J 4 bases, leaving 10 bases between the germline ends. The CDR3 loop reads CASRQGSYEQYF. DNA for the CDR3: TGTGCCAGCAGACAGGGATCTTACGAGCAGTACTTC.

The chain couples TRBV5-5 to TRBJ1-5, with D possibly being TRBD1 (5 bases). This CDR3 has 15 residues. V was pared by 4 bases and J by 6 bases, with 17 bases between. Germline loops: CDR1 SGHKS, CDR2 YYEKEE (reference sequence). CDR3 sequence: CASSPFRAASQPQHF. DNA of the CDR3: TGTGCCAGCAGCCCGTTCAGGGCGGCTAGTCAGCCCCAGCATTTT. The full variable domain, rest sourced from reference TRBV5-5 and TRBJ1-5, is DAGVTQSPTHLIKTRGQQVTLRCSPISGHKSVSWYQQVLGQGPQFIFQYYEKEERGRGNFPDRFSARQFPNYSSELNVNALLLGDSALYLCASSPFRAASQPQHFGDGTRLSIL.

Note on this clone: Other DNA sequences within the sample encode an identical CDR3. CDR3: CASSVGGGNQPQHF. CDR3 DNA sequence: TGTGCCAGCAGCGTGGGAGGGGGAAATCAGCCCCAGCATTTT. The chain carries TRBV9 and TRBJ1-5; the D gene is possibly TRBD1 (6 bases). Germline V lookup: CDR1 SGDLS, CDR2 YYNGEE. The CDR3 is made up of 14 amino acids. V dropped 2 bases and J dropped 4 bases, with 10 bases sitting between them.

The chain couples TRBV15 to TRBJ2-7; D unresolved. The CDR3 sequence is 15 residues long. Germline V gives CDR1 LNHNV, CDR2 YYDKDF (reference sequence). Trimming took 0 bases from V and 5 from J, leaving 14 bases between them. CDR3 loop: CATSRDRWLVNEQYF. The DNA of the CDR3 is TGTGCCACCAGCAGAGACCGGTGGCTAGTTAACGAGCAGTACTTC.

The chain recombines TRBV7-6 with TRBJ2-3; the match to TRBD2 covers 12 bases. This CDR3 spans 16 amino acids. The trim removed 5 bases at V and 0 bases at J, leaving 3 bases unmatched. Germline lookup yields CDR1 SGHVS and CDR2 FNYEAQ. CDR3 nucleotide sequence: TGTGCCAGCAGCGTGACTAGCGGGGGAAGCACAGATACGCAGTATTTT. Translating gives CASSVTSGGSTDTQYF.

The chain recombines TRBV5-1 with TRBJ1-1, with TRBD1 matching 9 bases. CDR1 is SGHRS, CDR2 YFSETQ, per germline. The CDR3 is made up of 13 amino acids. Trimming at V came to 5 bases and at J to 3 bases, leaving 2 bases not matched to a gene. The CDR3 bases are TGCGCCAGCAGACAGGGGGCTGACACTGAAGCTTTCTTT. It encodes CASRQGADTEAFF.

The genes are TRBV12-3 or TRBV12-4 and TRBJ2-7, with D perhaps TRBD2 (7 bases). V gave up 3 bases and J gave up 7 bases, with 13 bases separating them. This CDR3 is 13 amino acids long. This CDR3 reads CASSLGGAKEQYF. The CDR3 coding sequence is TGTGCCAGCAGTTTGGGGGGGGCAAAGGAGCAGTACTTC.

The chain carries TRBV9 and TRBJ1-5; TRBD1 matches at 10 bases. After removal of 4 bases from V and 4 bases from J, the junction contained 8 bases not matched to a gene. CDR1 SGDLS and CDR2 YYNGEE come from the germline V gene. The CDR3 spans 16 residues. For the CDR3, the DNA is TGTGCCAGCAGCCCGACCGGGACAGGGGCTAATCAGCCCCAGCATTTT. This gives the protein CASSPTGTGANQPQHF.

This chain uses TRBV19 with TRBJ2-1; D might be TRBD2 (5 bases). The V and J ends lost 3 bases and 0 bases respectively, with 9 bases between them. The CDR3 runs to 15 residues. Germline CDR1 reads LNHDA; CDR2 reads SQIVND (reference sequence). CDR3 DNA: TGTGCCAGTAGTATCATAGCGAGCTCCTACAATGAGCAGTTCTTC. Its translation: CASSIIASSYNEQFF.

This chain connects TRBV7-6 to TRBJ1-4, with unresolved D. Trimming took off 3 bases at V and 7 bases at J, with 18 bases between the two ends. The germline gives CDR1 SGHVS, CDR2 FNYEAQ. The CDR3 has 16 residues. CDR3: CASSFRISQPGEKLFF. In nucleotides, the CDR3 is TGTGCCAGCAGCTTTAGGATTTCTCAGCCGGGTGAAAAACTGTTTTTT.

The chain has TRBV18 and TRBJ1-4, with D perhaps matching TRBD1 (6 bases). CDR1 is KGHSH and CDR2 is LQKENI in the germline V gene. The V end was cut by 4 bases, the J end by 12 bases, with 18 bases between. This CDR3 has 14 amino acids. The CDR3 spells CASSLRTESHQLFF. CDR3 DNA sequence: TGTGCCAGCTCACTTAGGACAGAATCGCACCAACTGTTTTTT.

CDR3 protein: CASRRQQGATGELFF. The CDR3 DNA reads TGTGCCAGCAGGCGACAACAGGGGGCCACCGGGGAGCTGTTTTTT. The chain recombines TRBV25-1 with TRBJ2-2, with 9 bases lining up with TRBD1. Trimming at V came to 6 bases and at J to 4 bases, leaving 6 bases not matched to a gene. From germline, CDR1 is MGHDK and CDR2 SYGVNS. The CDR3 runs 15 residues.

The genes are TRBV7-8 and TRBJ2-3; 15 positions agree with TRBD2. With V trimmed by 6 bases and J by 4 bases, 11 bases remained unmatched. The germline V gene encodes CDR1 SGHVS and CDR2 FQNEAQ. This CDR3 has 18 residues. The CDR3 reads CASRPLFGLAGGPDTQYF. The DNA for the CDR3 is TGTGCCAGCAGACCCCTATTCGGACTAGCGGGAGGGCCAGATACGCAGTATTTT.

The chain couples TRBV12-3 or TRBV12-4 to TRBJ1-2; no clear D gene. With 6 bases removed from V and 8 bases from J, the gap between germline ends came to 13 bases. The CDR3 extends over 12 amino acids. This CDR3 is CASSPPGLGYTF. In DNA form, the CDR3 reads TGTGCCAGCAGCCCCCCGGGGTTAGGCTACACCTTC.

The chain uses TRBV5-6 and TRBJ2-7; maybe TRBD2 (6 bases). This CDR3 has 14 residues. V was pared by 6 bases and J by 3 bases, with 16 bases between. CDR1 and CDR2 from the germline V gene are SGHDT and YYEEEE. The DNA of the CDR3 is TGTGCCAGCACCCGCCCCGGGGGAATCTACGAGCAGTACTTC. Residues: CASTRPGGIYEQYF.

The genes are TRBV5-1 and TRBJ1-2, with 7 bases matching TRBD1. The length of the CDR3 is 14 residues. Per germline, CDR1 SGHRS and CDR2 YFSETQ. V lost 4 bases to trimming and J lost 3 bases; unmatched junction nucleotides: 6. CDR3 residues: CASSQETGYYGYTF. The CDR3 bases are TGCGCCAGCAGCCAGGAGACAGGGTACTATGGCTACACCTTC.

V and J are TRBV6-6 and TRBJ1-6; 7 positions agree with TRBD1. V shed 6 bases, J shed 8 bases, and the junction held 7 bases outside the gene matches. Looked up from germline, CDR1 is MNHNY and CDR2 is SVGAGI (reference sequence). This CDR3 comprises 14 residues. CDR3: CASSWEGQDSPLHF. DNA for the CDR3: TGTGCCAGCAGCTGGGAAGGACAGGATTCACCCCTCCACTTT.

The V and J genes are TRBV12-3 or TRBV12-4 and TRBJ1-6, with D perhaps TRBD1 (5 bases). This CDR3 is built from 13 residues. V gave up 6 bases and J gave up 9 bases, with 12 bases separating them. This CDR3 reads CASSPTAGSPLHF. Written as DNA, the CDR3 is TGTGCCAGCAGCCCGACAGCGGGTTCACCCCTCCACTTT.

V and J are TRBV30 and TRBJ1-4, with 9 bases aligning to TRBD1. V lost 7 bases to trimming and J lost 2 bases; unmatched junction nucleotides: 5. The length of the CDR3 is 14 residues. Germline V CDR1 and CDR2: GTSNPN, SVGIG (reference sequence). The CDR3 nucleotides are TGTGCCTCCCAACAGGGGGCTACTAATGAAAAACTGTTTTTT. Residues: CASQQGATNEKLFF.